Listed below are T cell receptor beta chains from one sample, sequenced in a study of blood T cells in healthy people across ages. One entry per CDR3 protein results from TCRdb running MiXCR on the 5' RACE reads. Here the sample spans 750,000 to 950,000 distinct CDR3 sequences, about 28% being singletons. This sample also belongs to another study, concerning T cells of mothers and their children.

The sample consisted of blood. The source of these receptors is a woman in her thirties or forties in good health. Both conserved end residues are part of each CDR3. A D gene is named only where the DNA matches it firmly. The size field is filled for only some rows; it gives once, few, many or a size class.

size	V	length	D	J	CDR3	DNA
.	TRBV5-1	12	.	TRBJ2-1	CASSLEVRERFF	TGCGCCAGCAGCTTGGAGGTGAGAGAGCGGTTCTTC
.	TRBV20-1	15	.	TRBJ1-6	CSARGRISYNSPLHF	TGCAGTGCTAGAGGACGGATCTCCTATAATTCACCCCTCCACTTT
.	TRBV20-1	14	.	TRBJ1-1	CSASLGGENTEAFF	TGCAGTGCTAGTTTAGGCGGGGAGAACACTGAAGCTTTCTTT
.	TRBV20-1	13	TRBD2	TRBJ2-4	CSARISGSNIQYF	TGCAGTGCTAGAATTAGCGGGAGTAACATTCAGTACTTC
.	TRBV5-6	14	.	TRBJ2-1	CASSIPTGYNEQFF	TGTGCCAGCAGCATCCCGACAGGCTACAATGAGCAGTTCTTC
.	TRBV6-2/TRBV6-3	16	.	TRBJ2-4	CASSPGPGATKNIQYF	TGTGCCAGCAGTCCCGGACCGGGAGCGACCAAAAACATTCAGTACTTC
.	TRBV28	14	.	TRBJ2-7	CASGPGRAAYEQYF	TGTGCCAGCGGGCCGGGACGTGCCGCCTACGAGCAGTACTTC
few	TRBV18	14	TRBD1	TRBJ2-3	CASSSTTGEGTQYF	TGTGCCAGCTCATCAACGACAGGGGAAGGTACGCAGTATTTT
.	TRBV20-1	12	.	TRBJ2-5	CSARGFQETQYF	TGCAGTGCTAGAGGGTTTCAAGAGACCCAGTACTTC
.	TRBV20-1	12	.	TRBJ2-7	CSARGEIYEQYF	TGCAGTGCTAGAGGCGAGATCTACGAGCAGTACTTC
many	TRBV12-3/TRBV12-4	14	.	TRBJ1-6	CASSQGSYNSPLHF	TGTGCCAGCAGTCAAGGCTCCTATAATTCACCCCTCCACTTT
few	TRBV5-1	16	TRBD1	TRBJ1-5	CANSRQGLYSNQPQHF	TGCGCCAACAGCCGACAGGGCCTCTATAGCAATCAGCCCCAGCATTTT
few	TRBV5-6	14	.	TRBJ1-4	CASSFRGSGEKLFF	TGTGCCAGCAGCTTTCGGGGATCAGGGGAAAAACTGTTTTTT
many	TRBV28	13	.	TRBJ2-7	CASTPGQHYEQYF	TGTGCCAGCACCCCAGGACAGCACTACGAGCAGTACTTC
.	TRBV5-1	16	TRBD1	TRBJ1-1	CASSPTWTGQGIEAFF	TGCGCCAGCAGCCCCACATGGACAGGGCAAGGAATTGAAGCTTTCTTT
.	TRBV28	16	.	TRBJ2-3	CASSLDSPMPTDTQYF	TGTGCCAGCAGTTTGGACAGTCCTATGCCCACAGATACGCAGTATTTT
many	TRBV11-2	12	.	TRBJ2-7	CASSLGTREQYF	TGTGCCAGCAGCTTAGGGACGCGGGAGCAGTACTTC
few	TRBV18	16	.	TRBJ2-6	CASSPARTPGANVLTF	TGTGCCAGCTCACCCGCCCGGACACCAGGGGCCAACGTCCTGACTTTC
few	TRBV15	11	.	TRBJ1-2	CATSRDYGYTF	TGTGCCACCAGCAGAGACTATGGCTACACCTTC
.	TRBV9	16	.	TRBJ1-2	CASSVGPGSGSYGYTF	TGTGCCAGCAGCGTAGGGCCGGGTTCGGGTTCCTATGGCTACACCTTC
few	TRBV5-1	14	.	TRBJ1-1	CASSAQGGSTEAFF	TGCGCCAGCAGCGCTCAGGGAGGGAGCACTGAAGCTTTCTTT
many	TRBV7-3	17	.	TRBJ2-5	CASSPGIRGGGTETQYF	TGTGCCAGCAGCCCCGGGATAAGGGGTGGGGGCACGGAGACCCAGTACTTC
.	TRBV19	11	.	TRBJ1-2	CAIEENYGYTF	TGTGCCATAGAGGAAAACTATGGCTACACCTTC
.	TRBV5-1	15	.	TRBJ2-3	CASSLARRDQDTQYF	TGCGCCAGCAGCTTGGCGCGGCGGGATCAAGATACGCAGTATTTT
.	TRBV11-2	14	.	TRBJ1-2	CASSPTTVNYGYTF	TGTGCCAGCAGCCCAACGACAGTTAACTATGGCTACACCTTC
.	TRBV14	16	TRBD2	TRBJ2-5	CASGQTGLVGGETQYF	TGTGCCAGCGGCCAGACGGGACTAGTGGGGGGAGAGACCCAGTACTTC
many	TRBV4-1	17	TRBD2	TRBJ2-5	CASSPSGLAGGQETQYF	TGCGCCAGCAGCCCCTCAGGACTAGCGGGGGGTCAAGAGACCCAGTACTTC
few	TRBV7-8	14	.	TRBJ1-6	CASSTGLGDSPLHF	TGTGCCAGCAGTACAGGGCTTGGCGATTCACCCCTCCACTTT
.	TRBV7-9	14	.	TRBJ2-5	CASSLAPDPETQYF	TGTGCCAGCAGCTTAGCGCCCGACCCAGAGACCCAGTACTTC
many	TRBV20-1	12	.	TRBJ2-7	CSAISPPYEQYF	TGCAGTGCTATCTCACCCCCCTACGAGCAGTACTTC
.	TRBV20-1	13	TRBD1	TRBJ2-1	CSARDYPGTATFF	TGCAGTGCTAGAGATTACCCCGGGACAGCGACGTTCTTC
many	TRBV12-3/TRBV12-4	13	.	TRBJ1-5	CASSLAQGQPQHF	TGTGCCAGCAGTTTAGCCCAGGGTCAGCCCCAGCATTTT
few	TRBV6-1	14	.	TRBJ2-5	CASSHETVQETQYF	TGTGCCAGCAGTCACGAGACAGTCCAAGAGACCCAGTACTTC
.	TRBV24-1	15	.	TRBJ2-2	CATSGIGSGTGELFF	TGTGCCACCAGTGGAATAGGGTCGGGCACCGGGGAGCTGTTTTTT
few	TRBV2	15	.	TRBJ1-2	CASSEFADSVYGYTF	TGTGCCAGCAGTGAATTTGCAGATTCAGTTTATGGCTACACCTTC
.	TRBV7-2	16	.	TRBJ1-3	CASSLQGGPSGNTIYF	TGTGCCAGCAGCTTACAGGGCGGTCCCTCTGGAAACACCATATATTTT
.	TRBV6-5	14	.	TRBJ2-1	CASSYVSGNGEQFF	TGTGCCAGCAGTTACGTTTCGGGGAATGGTGAGCAGTTCTTC
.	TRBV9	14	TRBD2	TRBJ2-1	CACSILAGQGEQFF	TGTGCCTGCAGCATACTAGCGGGGCAGGGTGAGCAGTTCTTC
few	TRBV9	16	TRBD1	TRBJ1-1	CASSVGDRGMNTEAFF	TGTGCCAGCAGCGTAGGCGACAGGGGAATGAACACTGAAGCTTTCTTT
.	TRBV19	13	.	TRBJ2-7	CASSDTGFYEQYF	TGTGCCAGTAGTGACACAGGGTTCTACGAGCAGTACTTC
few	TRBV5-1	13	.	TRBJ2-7	CASSPLIPYEQYF	TGCGCCAGCAGCCCGCTGATCCCCTACGAGCAGTACTTC
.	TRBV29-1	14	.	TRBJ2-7	CSVRLGTQTCEQYF	TGCAGCGTTCGACTCGGGACTCAGACCTGCGAGCAGTACTTC
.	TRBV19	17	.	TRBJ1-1	CASSPTLRQFQNTEAFF	TGTGCCAGTAGTCCAACGTTGCGACAGTTTCAGAACACTGAAGCTTTCTTT